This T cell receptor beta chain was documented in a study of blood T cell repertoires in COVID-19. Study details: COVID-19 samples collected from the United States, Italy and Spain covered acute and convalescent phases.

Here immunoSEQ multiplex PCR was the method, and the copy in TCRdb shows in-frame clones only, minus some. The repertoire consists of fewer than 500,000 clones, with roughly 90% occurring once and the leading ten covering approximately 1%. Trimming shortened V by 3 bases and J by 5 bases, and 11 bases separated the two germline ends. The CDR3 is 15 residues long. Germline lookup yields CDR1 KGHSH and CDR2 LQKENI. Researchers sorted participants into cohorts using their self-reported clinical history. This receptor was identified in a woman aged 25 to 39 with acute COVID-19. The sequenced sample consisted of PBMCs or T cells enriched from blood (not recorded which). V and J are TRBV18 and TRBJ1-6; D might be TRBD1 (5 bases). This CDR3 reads CASSPAGVDNSPLHF. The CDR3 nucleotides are TGTGCCAGCTCACCTGCGGGGGTCGATAATTCACCCCTCCACTTT.